This T cell receptor beta chain was obtained from a study of graft-versus-host responses after intestinal transplantation (dated by TCRdb to the early 2020s). A note on the overall study: Recipients received multivisceral, liver-intestinal, or isolated intestinal transplants. Every recipient was given anti-thymocyte globulin induction, followed by about 3 years of maintenance tacrolimus and steroids. Bulk TCR-beta CDR3 sequencing was used to track graft-versus-host and host-versus-graft alloreactive T cell clones in the graft, circulation and bone marrow after intestinal transplantation. Alloreactive clones were identified by sequencing pre-transplant mixed lymphocyte reaction products and comparing them with unstimulated pre-transplant donor and recipient T cells. The cohort enrolled 20 to 30 intestinal transplant recipients, one of whom was a retransplant, and 3 patients without pretransplant specimens were excluded. A peak of at least 4% donor T cells among recipient peripheral blood mononuclear cells was the definition used for donor T cell macrochimerism. Rather than being sequenced by the commercial service, samples from a few later patients were sequenced in-house on an Illumina MiSeq and processed with MiXCR. Findings and caveats that apply to the study as a whole: GvH clones were detected in recipient bone marrow, and some of these GvH clones were observed earlier in ileal mucosa or blood, consistent with an intestinal mucosal origin. Peak levels of circulating GvH clones were associated with declines in HvG clones early after transplant. In the allografts of patients with donor T cell macrochimerism, GvH to HvG T cell clonal ratios were high. The conclusions were limited by the relatively low number and heterogeneity of the intestinal transplant patients.

Dithiothreitol, EDTA incubations and collagenase D digestion were used to isolate intraepithelial and lamina propria lymphocytes from graft specimens. Bulk TCR-beta sequencing was performed on serial intestinal graft biopsy specimens collected as late as 600 days after transplant. About this clone: No cognate antigen has been identified for it. No quality values exist for individual bases; no much larger clone is one base distant.

The junction carries 13 bases between V and J, which are trimmed by 10 bases and 7 bases respectively. The germline V gene specifies MNHEY as CDR1 and SVGAGI as CDR2. The CDR3 contains 11 residues, cysteine and phenylalanine counted. Solely the CDR3 DNA is kept, with 33 bases framed from the first base. The protocol used for the library was the immunoSEQ multiplex PCR assay. Adaptive Biotechnologies carried out high-throughput TCR-beta CDR3 sequencing of genomic DNA for most patients. The authors' pipeline ran thus. TCR sequencing data were retrieved from Adaptive's ImmunoSEQ software for roughly 17 patients, whereas a few other patients were processed with MiXCR and VDJtools. CDR3 nucleotide sequences shared between donor and recipient were removed because the origin of such sequences could not be assigned. To count as alloreactive, a clone needed at least 2-fold expansion over unstimulated cells and a minimum CFSE-low frequency of 0.002% (template counts) or 0.001% (read counts). Mappable clones were those detected in sequenced pre-transplant spleen, lymph node, or MLR CFSE-low populations of the donor or recipient. Cumulative frequency of alloreactive clones was calculated as a percentage of all sequences weighted by copy number. TCRdb took over this immuneACCESS table, retaining in-frame rearrangements with V and J assigned. Such tables are incomplete; in checked studies, under half of the missing clones stem from an unresolved V gene, and the remainder is unexplained. That table gives V, J and clone size, and the DNA gave D and trimming. The sample table records 25,000 to 35,000 clones; 60% to 85% of these occur just once. 2.5% to 3.5% of the sample belongs to the ten largest clones.

The clonotype was recovered from a human patient who received an intestinal transplant, so some T cells may come from the graft donor. The receptor chain draws on TRBV6-5 and TRBJ1-1; the D gene cannot be named for sure. The sequenced sample was ileum tissue, obtained 98 days after intestinal transplantation. In nucleotide form, the sequence is TGTGCCACCCAGAGAGACGTTGAAGCTTTCTTT. Translation gives CATQRDVEAFF.